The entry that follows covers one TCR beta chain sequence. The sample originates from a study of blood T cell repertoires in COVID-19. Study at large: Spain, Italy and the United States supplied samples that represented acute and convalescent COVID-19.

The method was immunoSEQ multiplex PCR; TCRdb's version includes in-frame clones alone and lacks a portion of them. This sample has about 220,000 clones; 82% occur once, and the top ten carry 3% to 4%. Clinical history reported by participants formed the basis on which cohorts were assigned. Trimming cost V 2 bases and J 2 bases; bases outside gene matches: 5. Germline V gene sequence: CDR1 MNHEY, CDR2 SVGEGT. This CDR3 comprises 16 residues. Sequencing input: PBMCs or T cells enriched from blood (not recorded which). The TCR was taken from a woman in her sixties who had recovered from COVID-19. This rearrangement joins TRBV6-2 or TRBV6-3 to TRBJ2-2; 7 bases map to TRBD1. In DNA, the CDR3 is TGTGCCAGCAGTTACGGGACAGTAGCAAACACCGGGGAGCTGTTTTTT. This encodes CASSYGTVANTGELFF.